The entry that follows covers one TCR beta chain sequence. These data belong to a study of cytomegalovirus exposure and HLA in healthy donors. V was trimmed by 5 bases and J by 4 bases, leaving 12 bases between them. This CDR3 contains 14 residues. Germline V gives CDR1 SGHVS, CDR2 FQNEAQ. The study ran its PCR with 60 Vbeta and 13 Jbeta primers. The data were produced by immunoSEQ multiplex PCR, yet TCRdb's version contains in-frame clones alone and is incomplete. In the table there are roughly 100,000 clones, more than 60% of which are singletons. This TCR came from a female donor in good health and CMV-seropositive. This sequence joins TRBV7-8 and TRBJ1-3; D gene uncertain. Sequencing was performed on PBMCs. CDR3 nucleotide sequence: TGTGCCAGCAGCCCCCAGGTGAAGGGAAACACCATATATTTT. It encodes CASSPQVKGNTIYF.